This TCR beta chain is drawn from a study of T cell repertoires in cytomegalovirus infection. As for the study in general: Based on public TCR beta signatures, there were indications of CMV infection and of a matching HLA type.

This CDR3 spans 13 amino acids. Trimming stripped 5 bases from V and 0 bases from J, with 7 bases between. Germline assignment: CDR1 SGHTA and CDR2 FQGNSA. TCRdb re-analysed the reads in MiXCR, keeping a single row per CDR3 protein. The sample holds about 360,000 distinct CDR3 sequences, 15% to 20% seen once. Overall study findings and caveats: The response measured ex vivo was dominated by TCR beta clonotypes (HLA-C-restricted and CMV-specific).

This clonotype was seen at least ten times. Its target is not known. Sequencing was performed on PBMCs. V is TRBV7-2 and J is TRBJ2-5; either TRBD1 or TRBD2 may supply D (5 bases each). The TCR was taken from a human donor in good health (CMV status not recorded). Some clones in this sample may be carry-over from other donors' samples. The CDR3 spells CASSMGHQETQYF. The CDR3 coding sequence is TGTGCCAGCAGCATGGGACACCAAGAGACCCAGTACTTC.